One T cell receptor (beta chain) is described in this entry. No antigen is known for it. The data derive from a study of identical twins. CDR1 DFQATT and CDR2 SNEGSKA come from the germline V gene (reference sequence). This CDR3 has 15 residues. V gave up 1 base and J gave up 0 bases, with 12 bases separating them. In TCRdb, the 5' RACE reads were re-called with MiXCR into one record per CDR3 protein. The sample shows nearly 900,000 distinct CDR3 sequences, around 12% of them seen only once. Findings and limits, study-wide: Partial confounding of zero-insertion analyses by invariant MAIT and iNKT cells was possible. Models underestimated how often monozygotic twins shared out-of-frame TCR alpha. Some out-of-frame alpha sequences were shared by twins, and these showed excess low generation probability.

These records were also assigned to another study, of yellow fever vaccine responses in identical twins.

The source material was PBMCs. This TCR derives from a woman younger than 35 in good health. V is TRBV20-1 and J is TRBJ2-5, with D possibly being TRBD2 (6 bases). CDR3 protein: CSARVPGTHQETQYF. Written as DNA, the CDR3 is TGCAGTGCTAGAGTACCCGGGACTCACCAAGAGACCCAGTACTTC.